This T cell receptor beta chain derives from a study of CD8+CD57+ T cells in acquired aplastic anemia. There are many counts of this clonotype. For CDR3 and TCR beta VDJ profiling, genomic DNA was the template used. TCRdb fed the reads into MiXCR, producing one record per CDR3 protein. The table has roughly 500,000 distinct CDR3 sequences, approximately 33% seen once; the top ten hold less than 0.85%. The CDR3 runs to 13 residues. Germline V gives CDR1 DFQATT, CDR2 SNEGSKA (reference sequence). V was pared by 7 bases and J by 4 bases, with 16 bases between. The patients chosen for sequencing had shown expansion of CD8+CD57+ cells (detected by flow cytometry).

The chain uses TRBV20-1 and TRBJ1-2; no firm D call. Material: sorted CD4+, CD8+, or CD8+CD57+ T cells (not recorded which) from PBMCs. The clonotype comes from a human donor with aplastic anemia. This chain's CDR3 is CSDPSSDFYGYTF. The CDR3 DNA follows: TGCAGTGATCCGAGCAGTGACTTCTATGGCTACACCTTC.